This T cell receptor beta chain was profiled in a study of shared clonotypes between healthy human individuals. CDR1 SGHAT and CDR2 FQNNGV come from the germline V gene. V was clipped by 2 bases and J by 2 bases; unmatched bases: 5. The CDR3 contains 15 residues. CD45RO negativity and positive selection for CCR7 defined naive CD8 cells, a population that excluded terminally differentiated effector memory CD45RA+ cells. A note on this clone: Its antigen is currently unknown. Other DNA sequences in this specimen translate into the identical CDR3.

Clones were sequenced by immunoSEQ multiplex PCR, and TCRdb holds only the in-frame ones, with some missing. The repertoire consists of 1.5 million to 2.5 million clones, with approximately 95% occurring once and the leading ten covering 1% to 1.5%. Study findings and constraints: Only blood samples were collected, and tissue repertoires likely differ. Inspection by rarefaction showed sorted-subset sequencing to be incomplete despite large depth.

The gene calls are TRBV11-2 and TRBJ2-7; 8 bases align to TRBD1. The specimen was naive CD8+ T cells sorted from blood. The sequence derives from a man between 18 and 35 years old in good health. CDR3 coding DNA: TGTGCCAGCAGCTTATCCGGGACAGGAGCCTACGAGCAGTACTTC. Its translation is CASSLSGTGAYEQYF.